This T cell receptor beta chain was captured in a study of CD8 T cells in ankylosing spondylitis. Study-wide results and limits: Significant enrichment of disease-linked clones was reportedly seen in matched ankylosing spondylitis synovial fluid.

TCRdb reanalysed the 5' RACE reads using MiXCR and keeps one entry per CDR3 protein. This sample has about 360,000 distinct CDR3 sequences, with roughly 20% found just once. The CDR3 sequence is 12 residues long. Trimming cost V 1 base and J 7 bases, with 7 bases left between them. This clonotype was detected a few times. Its antigen remains unidentified. The sample taken for sequencing was blood, either unsorted or a sorted T cell fraction (not recorded which). The TCR comes from a male donor with ankylosing spondylitis or in good health (not recorded which). The chain combines TRBV12-3 or TRBV12-4 with TRBJ1-1; possible D gene TRBD1, 5 bases. CDR3: CASSLVQGEAFF. For the CDR3, the DNA is TGTGCCAGCAGTTTAGTGCAGGGTGAAGCTTTCTTT.